The source of this T cell receptor beta chain is a study of T cells in Graves' hyperthyroidism and ophthalmopathy (dated 2019 in TCRdb). About the study as a whole: Peripheral blood samples were taken at the time of initial diagnosis, prior to any treatment. In several Graves' hyperthyroidism patients, the study also compared T-cell repertoires from thyroid tissue with T-cell repertoires from blood. An independent validation cohort of about 20 hyperthyroidism patients and 17 patients who later progressed to ophthalmopathy tested prospective prediction of ophthalmopathy. After blood sampling, hyperthyroidism patients were treated with methimazole at a starting dose of 30 mg daily, and ophthalmopathy patients were treated with high-dose intravenous methylprednisolone. According to the paper, TCR Vbeta CDR3 sequencing was carried out on 135 peripheral blood samples, which came from 40 to 45 ophthalmopathy, 80 or so hyperthyroidism and about 17 progressor patients. A discovery cohort of 95 to 100 patients, roughly 45 with Graves' ophthalmopathy and approximately 60 with stable Graves' hyperthyroidism, was used to find distinguishing TCR V-J signatures. The roughly 100 discovery patients were randomly split 7:3 into training and test sets.

Beyond this particular receptor, the publication reports: Most expanded thyroid clonotypes (frequency above 0.001) were also found in blood, which suggests that blood repertoires may mirror thyroid immune responses. Ophthalmopathy was separated from stable hyperthyroidism by a 13 V-J signature model, with 85% to 90% sensitivity and around 81% specificity obtained in cross-validation and 80%/75% obtained in testing. In validation, the model predicted progression to ophthalmopathy with 65% to 71% sensitivity and less than 75% specificity, a median of 6.5 months before onset. No statistical method was used to set the sample size in advance, and investigators knew the group allocation.

TCR beta CDR3 regions were amplified from RNA transcripts. For the first round of RT-PCR on the TCR CDR3, the HTBI primer set was used together with the Qiagen OneStep RT-PCR kit. Libraries were constructed in a second round of multiplex PCR, after which size selection and purification were performed. The libraries were sequenced on an Illumina HiSeq2000 using paired-end 100 bp reads. On the authors' methods: Raw data were processed with SOAPnuke, discarding reads with adapters, uncalled bases, mean Phred below 15, or no exact constant-primer or identifier match. COPE v1.2.5 was used to merge the high-quality paired reads, and each unique nucleotide sequence was defined as a clonotype. MiTCR v1.1 was used to align the clonotypes against IMGT TRBV, TRBD and TRBJ reference segments. Analysis was restricted to V-J combinations with a frequency above 0.0001, which covered 99.2% of repertoires. The TCS score was defined as F50 (clonal expansion) divided by E x V (chaos), with BLOSUM62-based TCRdist calculated between CDR3 peptides within each V-J. Welch's t-statistics and random forest reduced some 510 V-J features to 10 to 15, which were used in a naive Bayes classifier (R e1071). Thyroid-blood repertoire similarity was quantified with the Morisita-Horn index. The public sequencing data were trimmed at Q25 with fastp and processed into clonotypes with MiXCR by TCRdb, which kept only in-frame beta chains. Under each unique CDR3 protein, matching rows form one entry showing the most common genes and DNA. None of the V and J calls come from the authors' own analysis; TCRdb made them. Within this sample are hundreds of thousands of distinct CDR3 sequences, with around a third of them counted one time only. The top ten clones comprise around 32% of the sample.

The junction shows trimming of 4 bases on V and 7 bases on J, plus 14 bases between the germline ends. Taken from cysteine to phenylalanine, the CDR3 has 14 residues. CDR3 DNA is the only sequence kept; it has 42 bases, read in frame from the first base. The germline V gene yields MNHNS for CDR1 and SASEGT for CDR2. In the case of this clonotype: The target of this receptor is not known. Base qualities are missing; no much larger clone stands one base away.

A patient counted as having stable Graves' hyperthyroidism if no progression to ophthalmopathy occurred over 18 months of follow-up. The hyperthyroidism patients were between 18 and 65 years old and newly diagnosed, with a disease duration of less than 2 months. Exclusion was applied to patients with uncontrolled infections, other autoimmune diseases, pregnancy or lactation. Diagnoses relied on clinical symptoms, serum thyroxine and TRAb, thyroid ultrasound and orbital computed tomography. PBMCs were isolated from more than 9 ml of fresh peripheral blood by Ficoll-Paque density gradient centrifugation. Trizol reagent was used to extract total RNA, and RNA quality was then checked on an Agilent 2100 Bioanalyzer.

The sequence came from a woman aged 40 to 50 with Graves' hyperthyroidism. Material: blood. This chain is built from TRBV6-1 and TRBJ1-5, with a weak D call of TRBD1 (5 bases match). The encoded CDR3 is CASSGRGGEQPQHF. The nucleotide sequence is given as TGTGCCAGCAGTGGTAGGGGAGGGGAACAGCCCCAGCATTTT.